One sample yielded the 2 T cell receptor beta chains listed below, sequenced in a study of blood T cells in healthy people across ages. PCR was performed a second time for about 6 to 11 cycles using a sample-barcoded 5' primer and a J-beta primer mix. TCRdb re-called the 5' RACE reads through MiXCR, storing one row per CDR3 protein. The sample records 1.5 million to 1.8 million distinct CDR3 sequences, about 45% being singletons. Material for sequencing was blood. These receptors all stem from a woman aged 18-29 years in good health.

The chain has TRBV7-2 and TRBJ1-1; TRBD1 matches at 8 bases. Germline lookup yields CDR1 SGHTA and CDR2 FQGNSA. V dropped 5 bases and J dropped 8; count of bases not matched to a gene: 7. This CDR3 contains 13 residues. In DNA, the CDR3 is TGTGCCAGCAGCCCGGGGACAGGCCAAGAAGCTTTCTTT. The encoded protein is CASSPGTGQEAFF.

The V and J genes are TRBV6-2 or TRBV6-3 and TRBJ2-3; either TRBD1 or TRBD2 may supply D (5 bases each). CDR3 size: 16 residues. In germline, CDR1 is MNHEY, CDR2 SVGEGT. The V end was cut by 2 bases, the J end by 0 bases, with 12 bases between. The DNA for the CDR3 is TGTGCCAGCAGTTACAGGGGACGCCGTAGCACAGATACGCAGTATTTT. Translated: CASSYRGRRSTDTQYF.